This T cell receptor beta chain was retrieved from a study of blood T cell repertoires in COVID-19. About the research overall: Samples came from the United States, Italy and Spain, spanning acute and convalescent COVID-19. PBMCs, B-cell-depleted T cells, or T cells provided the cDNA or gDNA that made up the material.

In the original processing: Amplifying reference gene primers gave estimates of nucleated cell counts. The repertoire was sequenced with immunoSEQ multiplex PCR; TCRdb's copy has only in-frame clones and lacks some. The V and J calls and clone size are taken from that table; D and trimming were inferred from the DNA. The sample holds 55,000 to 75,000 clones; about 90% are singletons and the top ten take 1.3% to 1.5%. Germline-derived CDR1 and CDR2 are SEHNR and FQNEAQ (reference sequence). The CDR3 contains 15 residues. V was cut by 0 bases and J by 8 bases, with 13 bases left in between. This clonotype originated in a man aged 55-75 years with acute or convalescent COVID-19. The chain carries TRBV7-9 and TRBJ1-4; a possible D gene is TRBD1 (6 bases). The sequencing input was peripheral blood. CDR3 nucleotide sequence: TGTGCCAGCAGCTTAGCCGCAGGGGCGAGGGAAAAACTGTTTTTT. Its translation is CASSLAAGAREKLFF.